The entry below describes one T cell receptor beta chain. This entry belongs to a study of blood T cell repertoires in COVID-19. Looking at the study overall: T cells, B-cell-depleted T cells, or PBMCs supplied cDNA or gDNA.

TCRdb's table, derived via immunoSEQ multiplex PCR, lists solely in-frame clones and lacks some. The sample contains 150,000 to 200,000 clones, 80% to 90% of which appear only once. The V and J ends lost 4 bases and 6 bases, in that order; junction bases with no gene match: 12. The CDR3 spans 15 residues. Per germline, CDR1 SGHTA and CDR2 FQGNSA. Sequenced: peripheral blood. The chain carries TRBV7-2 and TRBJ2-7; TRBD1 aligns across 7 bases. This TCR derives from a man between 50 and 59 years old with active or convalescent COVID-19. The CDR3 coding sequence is TGTGCCAGCAGCTCAATGGAAACAGGGGCTCGCGAGCAGTACTTC. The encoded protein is CASSSMETGAREQYF.